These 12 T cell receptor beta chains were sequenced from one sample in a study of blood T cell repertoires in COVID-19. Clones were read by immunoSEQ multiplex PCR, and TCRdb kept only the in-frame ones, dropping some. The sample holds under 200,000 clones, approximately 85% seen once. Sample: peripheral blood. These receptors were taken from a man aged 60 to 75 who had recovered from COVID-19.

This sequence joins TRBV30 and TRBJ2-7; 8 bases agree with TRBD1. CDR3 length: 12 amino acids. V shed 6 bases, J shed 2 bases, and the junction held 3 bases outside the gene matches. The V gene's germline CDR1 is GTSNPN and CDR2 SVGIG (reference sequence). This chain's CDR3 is CACGQGAYEQYF. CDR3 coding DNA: TGTGCCTGTGGACAGGGCGCCTACGAGCAGTACTTC.

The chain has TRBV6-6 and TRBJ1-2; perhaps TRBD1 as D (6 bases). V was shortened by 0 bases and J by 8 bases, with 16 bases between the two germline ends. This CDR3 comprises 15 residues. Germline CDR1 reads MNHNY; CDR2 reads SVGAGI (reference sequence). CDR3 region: CASSYSVSTGGGYTF. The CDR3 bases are TGTGCCAGCAGTTACTCGGTATCGACAGGCGGGGGCTACACCTTC.

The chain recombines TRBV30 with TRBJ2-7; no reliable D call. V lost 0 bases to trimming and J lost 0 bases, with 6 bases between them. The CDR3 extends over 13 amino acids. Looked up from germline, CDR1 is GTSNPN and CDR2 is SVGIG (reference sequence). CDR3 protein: CAWSVGSSYEQYF. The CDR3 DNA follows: TGTGCCTGGAGTGTTGGCAGCTCCTACGAGCAGTACTTC.

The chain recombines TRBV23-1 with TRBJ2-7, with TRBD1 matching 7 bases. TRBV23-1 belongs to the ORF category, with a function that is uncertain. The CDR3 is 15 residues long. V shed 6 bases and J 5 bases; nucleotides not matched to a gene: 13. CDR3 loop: CASRATGARGDEQYF. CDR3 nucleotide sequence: TGCGCCAGCAGAGCTACAGGGGCTCGCGGTGACGAGCAGTACTTC.

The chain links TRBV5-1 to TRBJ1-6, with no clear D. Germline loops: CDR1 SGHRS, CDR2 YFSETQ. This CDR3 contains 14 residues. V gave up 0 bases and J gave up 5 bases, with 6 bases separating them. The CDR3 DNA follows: TGCGCCAGCAGCTTGGACGGTAATAATTCACCCCTCCACTTT. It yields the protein CASSLDGNNSPLHF.

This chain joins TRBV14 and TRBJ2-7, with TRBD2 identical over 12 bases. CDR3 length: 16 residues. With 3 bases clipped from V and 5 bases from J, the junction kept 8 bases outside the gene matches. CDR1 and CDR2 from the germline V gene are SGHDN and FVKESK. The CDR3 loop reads CASSHRPGLAGHEQYF. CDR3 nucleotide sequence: TGTGCCAGCAGCCACCGTCCGGGACTAGCGGGCCACGAGCAGTACTTC.

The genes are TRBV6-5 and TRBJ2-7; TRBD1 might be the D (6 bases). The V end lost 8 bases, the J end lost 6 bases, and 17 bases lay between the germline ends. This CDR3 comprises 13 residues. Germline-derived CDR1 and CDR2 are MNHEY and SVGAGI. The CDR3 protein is CASEQGSTTEQYF. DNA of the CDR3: TGTGCCAGCGAGCAGGGGTCAACTACCGAGCAGTACTTC.

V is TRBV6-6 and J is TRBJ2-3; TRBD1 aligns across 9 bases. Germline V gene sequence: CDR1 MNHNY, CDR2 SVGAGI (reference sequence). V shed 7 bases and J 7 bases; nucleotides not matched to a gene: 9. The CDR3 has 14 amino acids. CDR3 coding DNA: TGTGCCAGCATCATGACAGGGGGTACGAATACGCAGTATTTT. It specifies CASIMTGGTNTQYF.

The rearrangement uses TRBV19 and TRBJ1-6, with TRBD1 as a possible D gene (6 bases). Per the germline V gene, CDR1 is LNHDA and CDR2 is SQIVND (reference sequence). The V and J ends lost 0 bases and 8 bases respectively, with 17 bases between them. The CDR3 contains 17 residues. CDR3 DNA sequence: TGTGCCAGTAGTATAGATGTCCGGACAGAGTTTCATTCACCCCTCCACTTT. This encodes CASSIDVRTEFHSPLHF.

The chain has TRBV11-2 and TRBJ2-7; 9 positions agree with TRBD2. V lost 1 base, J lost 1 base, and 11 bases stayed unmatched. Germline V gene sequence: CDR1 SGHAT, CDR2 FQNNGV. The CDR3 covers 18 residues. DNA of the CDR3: TGTGCCAGCAGCTTAGGGGTGTGGGCTAGCGGGGAGTCCTACGAGCAGTACTTC. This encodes CASSLGVWASGESYEQYF.

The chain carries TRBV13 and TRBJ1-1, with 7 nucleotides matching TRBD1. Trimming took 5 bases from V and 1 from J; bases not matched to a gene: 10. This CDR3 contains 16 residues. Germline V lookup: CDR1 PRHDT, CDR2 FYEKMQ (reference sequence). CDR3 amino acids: CASSPRAGGGNTEAFF. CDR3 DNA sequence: TGTGCCAGCAGCCCCCGGGCAGGGGGAGGGAACACTGAAGCTTTCTTT.

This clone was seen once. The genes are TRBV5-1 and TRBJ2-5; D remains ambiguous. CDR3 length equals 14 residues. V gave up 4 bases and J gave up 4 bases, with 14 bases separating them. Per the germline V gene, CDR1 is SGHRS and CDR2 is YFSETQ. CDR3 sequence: CASSPSSPRETQYF. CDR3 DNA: TGCGCCAGCAGCCCTTCCTCCCCCCGAGAGACCCAGTACTTC.